The 17 T cell receptor beta chains below all came from one sample that was sequenced in a study of cytomegalovirus exposure and HLA in healthy donors. The study ran its PCR with 60 Vbeta and 13 Jbeta primers. Only in-frame clones appear in the TCRdb table, and some are missing; sequencing was by immunoSEQ multiplex PCR. The sample yields about 220,000 clones, approximately 82% seen once. The sample comprised PBMCs. These receptors came from a young man in good health and CMV-seronegative.

The V gene is TRBV4-1, the J gene TRBJ2-7, with D perhaps matching TRBD2 (5 bases). CDR1 MGHRA and CDR2 YSYEKL come from the germline V gene. Trimming shortened V by 0 bases and J by 3 bases, and 9 bases separated the two germline ends. CDR3 length: 14 amino acids. The CDR3 is CASSQDPGNYEQYF. The CDR3, as DNA: TGCGCCAGCAGCCAAGATCCGGGGAACTACGAGCAGTACTTC.

This chain connects TRBV12-5 to TRBJ1-3; D may be TRBD1 (5 bases). CDR3 length equals 15 residues. CDR1 and CDR2 from the germline V gene are LGHNT and FRNRAP. Trimming took off 5 bases at V and 3 bases at J, with 14 bases between the two ends. CDR3 amino acids: CASGPSVGVGNTIYF. CDR3 bases: TGTGCTAGTGGTCCGTCCGTAGGGGTTGGAAACACCATATATTTT.

V and J are TRBV28 and TRBJ1-5; 7 nucleotides align to TRBD1. Trimming removed 6 bases from V and 6 bases from J; junction bases left unmatched: 11. The CDR3 is made up of 15 amino acids. Germline CDR1 reads MDHEN; CDR2 reads SYDVKM. CDR3 sequence reads: CASSGLKGAGQPQHF. The CDR3 DNA follows: TGTGCCAGCAGCGGCCTCAAGGGGGCAGGTCAGCCCCAGCATTTT.

The chain carries TRBV6-6 and TRBJ2-1, with TRBD2 identical over 13 bases. The germline V gene has CDR1 MNHNY and CDR2 SVGAGI (reference sequence). Trimming removed 7 bases from V and 6 bases from J; junction bases left unmatched: 3. The CDR3 runs 14 residues. CDR3: CASMTSGGSNEQFF. The CDR3 DNA reads TGTGCCAGCATGACTAGCGGGGGGTCCAATGAGCAGTTCTTC.

This clone was detected only once. The chain couples TRBV28 to TRBJ1-3; no reliable D call. CDR1 and CDR2 (germline): MDHEN, SYDVKM. V was cut by 3 bases and J by 0 bases, with 6 bases left in between. This CDR3 has 14 amino acids. The CDR3 region has the DNA TGTGCCAGCAGTTTTTTTAACTCTGGAAACACCATATATTTT. Protein: CASSFFNSGNTIYF.

A single count supports this clone. The chain recombines TRBV9 with TRBJ2-3; 10 bases agree with TRBD1. The CDR3 runs to 15 residues. The V segment lost 1 base and the J segment 2 bases; nucleotides outside the gene matches: 1. From germline, CDR1 is SGDLS and CDR2 YYNGEE. CDR3 in DNA: TGTGCCAGCAGCGTAAGACAGGGGGCCACAGATACGCAGTATTTT. Protein sequence: CASSVRQGATDTQYF.

Here the CDR3 DNA reads TGTGCCAGCAGTTTAAGGCGGGAGGGAGGCAATGAGCAGTTCTTC. Its translation is CASSLRREGGNEQFF. The V gene is TRBV28, the J gene TRBJ2-1; 9 bases agree with TRBD2. The CDR3 is 15 residues long. Germline V CDR1 and CDR2: MDHEN, SYDVKM. V lost 2 bases to trimming and J lost 6 bases; unmatched junction nucleotides: 5.

The rearrangement joins TRBV6-5 to TRBJ2-3, with D hard to call. V was trimmed by 2 bases and J by 4 bases, leaving 10 bases between them. CDR1 is MNHEY and CDR2 is SVGAGI in the germline V gene. This CDR3 is built from 14 residues. CDR3 in amino acids: CASSYDSVADTQYF. The CDR3 bases are TGTGCCAGCAGTTACGACTCTGTGGCAGATACGCAGTATTTT.

This chain connects TRBV5-4 to TRBJ1-2; TRBD1 matches 8 bases. The V segment lost 4 bases and the J segment 2 bases; nucleotides outside the gene matches: 7. The length of the CDR3 is 15 residues. Germline V CDR1 and CDR2: SGHNT, YYREEE (reference sequence). In DNA, the CDR3 is TGTGCCAGCAGCCAAGGACAGGGCCCCAACTATGGCTACACCTTC. It yields the protein CASSQGQGPNYGYTF.

The CDR3 region has the DNA TGTGCCAGCAGTTTAGGTAGTAGCGGGAGGGCCGCAGATACGCAGTATTTT. Translating gives CASSLGSSGRAADTQYF. The chain carries TRBV27 and TRBJ2-3; TRBD2 matches 11 bases. V gave up 2 bases and J gave up 4 bases; unmatched junction bases: 8. From germline, CDR1 is MNHEY and CDR2 SMNVEV (reference sequence). This CDR3 is built from 17 residues.

The chain combines TRBV28 with TRBJ1-5; D gene unclear. CDR1 is MDHEN and CDR2 is SYDVKM in the germline V gene. The V end was cut by 2 bases, the J end by 4 bases, with 12 bases between. The CDR3 consists of 15 residues. CDR3 coding DNA: TGTGCCAGCAGTTTAGTGGGAGGGCTAAATCAGCCCCAGCATTTT. This sequence encodes CASSLVGGLNQPQHF.

This clone was seen a few times. The chain joins TRBV7-6 to TRBJ1-4, with D unclear. The V gene lost 0 bases and the J gene lost 7 bases, with 9 bases spanning the gap. The CDR3 runs 14 residues. Germline-derived CDR1 and CDR2 are SGHVS and FNYEAQ. The CDR3: CASSLAVTGEKLFF. CDR3 in DNA: TGTGCCAGCAGCTTAGCGGTAACCGGTGAAAAACTGTTTTTT.

The chain employs TRBV7-2 and TRBJ2-1, with D tentatively TRBD2 (5 bases). Germline values: CDR1 SGHTA, CDR2 FQGNSA. Deletions cut 2 bases from V and 5 bases from J, with 10 bases between. This CDR3 is built from 14 residues. The CDR3 region is CASSLSAANNEQFF. The CDR3, as DNA: TGTGCCAGCAGCTTATCAGCGGCCAACAATGAGCAGTTCTTC.

The CDR3 loop is CASSRGGYSGNTIYF. CDR3 DNA: TGTGCCAGCAGTCGAGGGGGATACTCTGGAAACACCATATATTTT. The J gene is TRBJ1-3, the V gene TRBV28, with D perhaps TRBD1 (6 bases). Germline-derived CDR1 and CDR2 are MDHEN and SYDVKM. Trimming took off 5 bases at V and 0 bases at J, with 11 bases between the two ends. CDR3 length equals 15 residues.

This clone occurred a few times. The V call is TRBV4-1, the J call TRBJ2-5, with 14 bases fitting TRBD2. V shed 4 bases, J shed 4 bases, and the junction held 5 bases outside the gene matches. CDR1 and CDR2 (germline): MGHRA, YSYEKL. CDR3 length equals 16 residues. The CDR3 DNA sequence: TGCGCCAGCAGCCCCGGGACTAGCGGGAGCAGAGAGACCCAGTACTTC. Translating gives CASSPGTSGSRETQYF.

The sample holds a few counts of this clone. The rearrangement joins TRBV7-2 to TRBJ2-7; 7 nucleotides match TRBD1. This CDR3 has 12 amino acids. Per the germline V gene, CDR1 is SGHTA and CDR2 is FQGNSA. With V trimmed by 4 bases and J by 6 bases, 3 bases remained unmatched. CDR3: CASSSTGAEQYF. The CDR3 DNA is TGTGCCAGCAGCTCCACAGGGGCCGAGCAGTACTTC.

The chain joins TRBV7-8 to TRBJ1-2, with D perhaps TRBD1 (6 bases). Trimming removed 2 bases at V and 6 bases at J, with 13 bases between. This CDR3 contains 14 residues. Looked up from germline, CDR1 is SGHVS and CDR2 is FQNEAQ. CDR3 sequence: CASSLSLRGDGYTF. The CDR3 region has the DNA TGTGCCAGCAGCTTAAGCCTCAGGGGTGATGGCTACACCTTC.